A single sample gave rise to the 17 T cell receptor beta chains below, sequenced in a study of blood T cell repertoires in COVID-19. Produced via immunoSEQ multiplex PCR; TCRdb's table is partial and in-frame only. The sample lists under 120,000 clones, more than 80% seen once, with approximately 29% in the top ten. Sequencing used peripheral blood. All receptors come from an elderly woman with acute or convalescent COVID-19.

J is TRBJ2-5 and V is TRBV10-2; unclear D gene. Trimming took off 5 bases at V and 9 bases at J, with 10 bases between the two ends. Germline V gene sequence: CDR1 WSHSY, CDR2 SAAADI. CDR3 length: 11 amino acids. CDR3 sequence reads: CASSPRVAQYF. Here the CDR3 DNA reads TGCGCCAGCAGTCCCCGAGTGGCCCAGTACTTC.

The chain joins TRBV5-8 to TRBJ2-7; D possibly corresponds to TRBD2 (5 bases). V shed 4 bases and J shed 6 bases, with 20 bases lying between them. This CDR3 has 15 residues. Germline V gene lookup returns CDR1 SGHTS and CDR2 YDEGEE. The CDR3 loop is CASSPGVRYPSEQYF. As DNA, the CDR3 is TGTGCCAGCAGCCCCGGGGTCAGGTATCCGAGCGAGCAGTACTTC.

The rearrangement links TRBV7-3 to TRBJ2-2, with 7 positions matching TRBD1. V dropped 5 bases and J dropped 5; count of bases not matched to a gene: 5. The CDR3 spans 14 residues. Germline V gives CDR1 SGHTA, CDR2 FQGTGA. The CDR3 protein is CASSLTQGTGELFF. The CDR3 DNA is TGTGCCAGCAGCCTTACACAGGGGACCGGGGAGCTGTTTTTT.

The rearrangement uses TRBV6-5 and TRBJ2-3; the D is unclear. V was clipped by 0 bases and J by 4 bases, with 5 bases between them. From germline, CDR1 is MNHEY and CDR2 SVGAGI. The CDR3 loop spans 13 amino acids. The CDR3 loop is CASSYSFADTQYF. The CDR3, as DNA: TGTGCCAGCAGTTACTCGTTCGCAGATACGCAGTATTTT.

This clone was detected once. The chain links TRBV18 to TRBJ2-7; no firm D call. Germline CDR1 KGHSH, CDR2 LQKENI. Trimming took 0 bases from V and 1 from J, leaving 4 bases between them. This CDR3 region has 13 residues. The CDR3 spells CASSPPQSYEQYF. The CDR3 nucleotides read TGTGCCAGCTCACCACCTCAATCCTACGAGCAGTACTTC.

The chain recombines TRBV10-3 with TRBJ2-1; 11 bases fit TRBD2. This CDR3 has 16 amino acids. With V trimmed by 6 bases and J by 6 bases, 10 bases remained unmatched. The germline V gene has CDR1 ENHRY and CDR2 SYGVKD. For the CDR3, the DNA is TGTGCCATCAGCTTCGTTAGCGGGGGGGCCACCAATGAGCAGTTCTTC. Its protein product is CAISFVSGGATNEQFF.

This sequence joins TRBV6-5 and TRBJ2-7, with D possibly being TRBD1 (6 bases). This CDR3 is built from 13 residues. Between the trimmed V and J ends, which lost 8 bases and 3 bases, there was a span of 14 bases. CDR1 and CDR2 (germline): MNHEY, SVGAGI. The CDR3 DNA reads as TGTGCCAGCTATGAGACAGGAGTCTACGAGCAGTACTTC. Amino acid sequence: CASYETGVYEQYF.

V is TRBV7-2 and J is TRBJ2-7; 10 bases are a match to TRBD1. CDR1 and CDR2 (germline): SGHTA, FQGNSA. The CDR3 totals 14 residues. With V trimmed by 5 bases and J by 5 bases, 6 bases remained unmatched. CDR3 region: CASSQTGGRHEQYF. The CDR3 DNA reads TGTGCCAGCAGCCAGACAGGGGGCCGCCACGAGCAGTACTTC.

This clone has a single count. The chain is built from TRBV6-2 or TRBV6-3 and TRBJ2-7; the match to TRBD2 covers 7 bases. Looked up from germline, CDR1 is MNHEY and CDR2 is SVGEGT. V trimming: 2 bases; J trimming: 3 bases; junction bases outside the gene matches: 10. The CDR3 loop spans 16 amino acids. The CDR3 reads CASSYNPRTGGYEQYF. CDR3 DNA sequence: TGTGCCAGCAGTTACAATCCCCGGACGGGGGGCTACGAGCAGTACTTC.

The chain combines TRBV30 with TRBJ2-3; TRBD2 is a possible D gene (6 bases). CDR3 size: 13 residues. The V end lost 2 bases, the J end lost 3 bases, and 9 bases lay between the germline ends. Germline assignment: CDR1 GTSNPN and CDR2 SVGIG (reference sequence). CDR3 protein: CAWSPGLTDTQYF. The CDR3, as DNA: TGTGCCTGGAGTCCGGGACTGACAGATACGCAGTATTTT.

This clone has only one observation. The V call is TRBV4-1, the J call TRBJ2-5; 7 positions match TRBD1. The germline gives CDR1 MGHRA, CDR2 YSYEKL. V dropped 2 bases and J dropped 5; count of bases not matched to a gene: 5. The CDR3 is 14 amino acids. The CDR3 spells CASSQIGGWETQYF. The CDR3 DNA follows: TGCGCCAGCAGCCAAATAGGGGGCTGGGAGACCCAGTACTTC.

The chain links TRBV18 to TRBJ2-5; D unclear. This CDR3 comprises 13 residues. Germline V lookup: CDR1 KGHSH, CDR2 LQKENI. Trimming shortened V by 2 bases and J by 5 bases, and 9 bases separated the two germline ends. This chain's CDR3 is CASSPSNRETQYF. CDR3 nucleotide sequence: TGTGCCAGCTCACCAAGTAACCGGGAGACCCAGTACTTC.

The J gene is TRBJ2-3, the V gene TRBV5-1, with TRBD2 matching over 7 bases. The germline gives CDR1 SGHRS, CDR2 YFSETQ. V was clipped by 5 bases and J by 2 bases; unmatched bases: 11. This CDR3 is 16 amino acids long. The CDR3: CASRPGGAETTDTQYF. The CDR3 region has the DNA TGCGCCAGCAGACCGGGGGGAGCAGAGACCACAGATACGCAGTATTTT.

J is TRBJ2-1 and V is TRBV7-2; 12 positions agree with TRBD2. From germline, CDR1 is SGHTA and CDR2 FQGNSA. After removal of 5 bases from V and 4 bases from J, the junction contained 3 bases not matched to a gene. The CDR3 has 15 amino acids. DNA for the CDR3: TGTGCCAGCAGCATAGGGACTAGCGGGTACAATGAGCAGTTCTTC. Residues: CASSIGTSGYNEQFF. The variable domain in full, completed from reference TRBV7-2 and TRBJ2-1, reads GAGVSQSPSNKVTEKGKDVELRCDPISGHTALYWYRQSLGQGLEFLIYFQGNSAPDKSGLPSDRFSAERTGGSVSTLTIQRTQQEDSAVYLCASSIGTSGYNEQFFGPGTRLTVL.

This clone showed up just once. The rearrangement joins TRBV10-2 to TRBJ2-1; 8 bases match TRBD2. Germline V lookup: CDR1 WSHSY, CDR2 SAAADI. The length of the CDR3 is 16 residues. V lost 5 bases and J lost 1; bases outside the gene matches: 7. The DNA for the CDR3 is TGCGCCAGCAGTTGGAGCGGGGGTTCTTCCTACAATGAGCAGTTCTTC. Translating gives CASSWSGGSSYNEQFF.

The chain uses TRBV27 and TRBJ2-3, with a weak D call TRBD2 (5 bases). The CDR3 is made up of 16 amino acids. Germline CDR1 is MNHEY and CDR2 is SMNVEV (reference sequence). V was cut by 6 bases and J by 1 base, with 17 bases left in between. CDR3 sequence reads: CASRAGRVRGTDTQYF. The CDR3 DNA is TGTGCCAGCAGGGCGGGTAGGGTTCGAGGCACAGATACGCAGTATTTT.

In this sample, this clone turned up a few times. The V and J genes are TRBV4-2 and TRBJ2-1; maybe TRBD2 (5 bases). From germline, CDR1 is LGHNA and CDR2 YNFKEQ. The CDR3 sequence is 14 residues long. V shed 0 bases and J shed 8 bases, with 11 bases lying between them. This chain's CDR3 is CASSQDFEGYEQFF. The DNA of the CDR3 is TGTGCCAGCAGCCAAGATTTCGAGGGCTATGAGCAGTTCTTC.